Listed below are T cell receptor beta chains from one sample, sequenced in a study of cytomegalovirus exposure and HLA in healthy donors. Sequencing was performed with immunoSEQ multiplex PCR; in TCRdb, only in-frame clones are kept and a portion is missing. Among more than 95,000 clones listed, approximately 80% were seen once. Material for sequencing was PBMCs. All receptors come from a man in his thirties or forties in good health and CMV-seropositive. Each CDR3 is given with its conserved first and last residue. Each record gives: V gene, D gene, clone size, J gene, CDR3 protein, CDR3 DNA. A D gene is named only where the DNA matches it firmly. The size entry is marked missing in some rows and otherwise reads once, few, many or a size class.

V gene: TRBV6-4; D gene: .; clone size: few; J gene: TRBJ2-6; CDR3 protein: CASSDLGVTGANVLTF; CDR3 DNA: TGTGCCAGCAGTGATTTAGGGGTTACTGGGGCCAACGTCCTGACTTTC
V gene: TRBV11-2; D gene: .; clone size: .; J gene: TRBJ2-2; CDR3 protein: CASGFSGPTPGELFF; CDR3 DNA: TGTGCCAGCGGATTTAGCGGCCCGACGCCCGGGGAGCTGTTTTTT
V gene: TRBV7-9; D gene: TRBD2; clone size: .; J gene: TRBJ2-1; CDR3 protein: CASSRPGLAGGIEQFF; CDR3 DNA: TGTGCCAGCAGCAGGCCGGGACTAGCGGGAGGAATAGAGCAGTTCTTC
V gene: TRBV4-3; D gene: TRBD2; clone size: .; J gene: TRBJ2-7; CDR3 protein: CASSQVGGRTSYEQYF; CDR3 DNA: TGCGCCAGCAGCCAAGTTGGCGGGAGAACGTCCTACGAGCAGTACTTC
V gene: TRBV10-3; D gene: TRBD1; clone size: .; J gene: TRBJ2-3; CDR3 protein: CAISEGRTGRTDTQYF; CDR3 DNA: TGTGCCATCAGTGAGGGAAGGACAGGGCGCACAGATACGCAGTATTTT
V gene: TRBV7-8; D gene: TRBD2; clone size: .; J gene: TRBJ2-1; CDR3 protein: CASSLGGGSYNEQFF; CDR3 DNA: TGTGCCAGCAGCTTAGGCGGGGGCTCCTACAATGAGCAGTTCTTC
V gene: TRBV4-1; D gene: TRBD2; clone size: .; J gene: TRBJ2-7; CDR3 protein: CASRSISSGTSSEQYF; CDR3 DNA: TGCGCCAGCCGATCGATCTCTAGCGGGACGTCGTCAGAGCAGTACTTC
V gene: TRBV15; D gene: .; clone size: .; J gene: TRBJ1-2; CDR3 protein: CATSRDRAGSYGYTF; CDR3 DNA: TGTGCCACCAGCAGAGATCGGGCGGGCAGCTATGGCTACACCTTC
V gene: TRBV28; D gene: TRBD2; clone size: few; J gene: TRBJ2-7; CDR3 protein: CASRTSGRAESYEQYF; CDR3 DNA: TGTGCCAGCAGGACTAGCGGGAGGGCCGAATCCTACGAGCAGTACTTC
V gene: TRBV13; D gene: .; clone size: .; J gene: TRBJ2-5; CDR3 protein: CASSLDNRVRETQYF; CDR3 DNA: TGTGCCAGCAGCTTAGACAACAGGGTTCGAGAGACCCAGTACTTC
V gene: TRBV18; D gene: TRBD1; clone size: once; J gene: TRBJ1-1; CDR3 protein: CASSPRTGAPNTEAFF; CDR3 DNA: TGTGCCAGCTCACCCCGGACAGGGGCCCCGAACACTGAAGCTTTCTTT
V gene: TRBV6-1; D gene: TRBD1; clone size: .; J gene: TRBJ1-1; CDR3 protein: CASSGRDRITLANQAFF; CDR3 DNA: TGTGCCAGCAGTGGCCGGGACAGGATCACCTTAGCAAACCAAGCTTTCTTT